Following are 9 T cell receptor beta chains from one sample sequenced in a study of cytomegalovirus exposure and HLA in healthy donors. The study ran its PCR with 60 Vbeta and 13 Jbeta primers. Profiling relied on immunoSEQ multiplex PCR, and the TCRdb table lists in-frame clones only, not all of them. This table holds some 120,000 clones, 65% to 85% found once. Sequenced input: PBMCs. The source is a man younger than 35 in good health and CMV-seropositive.

The J gene is TRBJ1-2, the V gene TRBV6-5; D unresolved. The CDR3 spans 14 residues. Germline values: CDR1 MNHEY, CDR2 SVGAGI. Trimming took 7 bases from V and 3 from J, leaving 15 bases between them. CDR3 protein: CASKNAGNYYGYTF. Written as DNA, the CDR3 is TGTGCCAGCAAAAACGCAGGAAACTACTATGGCTACACCTTC.

The gene calls are TRBV30 and TRBJ2-3; the match to TRBD2 covers 8 bases. The CDR3 runs 16 residues. Germline assignment: CDR1 GTSNPN and CDR2 SVGIG (reference sequence). V gave up 0 bases and J gave up 8 bases; unmatched junction bases: 13. The CDR3 reads CAWSVGTSLASGTQYF. The CDR3 DNA reads as TGTGCCTGGAGTGTGGGGACTAGTCTGGCTTCAGGTACGCAGTATTTT.

V gene TRBV7-9 combines with J gene TRBJ2-3; tentative D call: TRBD2 (6 bases). Germline CDR1 is SEHNR and CDR2 is FQNEAQ (reference sequence). Between the trimmed V and J ends, which lost 7 bases and 2 bases, there was a span of 16 bases. The CDR3 is made up of 15 amino acids. The CDR3 loop is CASNSDSGYTDTQYF. The CDR3 nucleotides read TGTGCCAGCAACTCCGATAGCGGATACACAGATACGCAGTATTTT.

The J gene is TRBJ1-2, the V gene TRBV7-8, with D unresolved. CDR1 and CDR2 from the germline V gene are SGHVS and FQNEAQ. CDR3 size: 14 residues. V lost 4 bases and J 8 bases, leaving 17 bases between the germline ends. CDR3: CASSWREPLGGYTF. Here the CDR3 DNA reads TGTGCCAGCAGCTGGAGGGAACCCTTGGGGGGCTACACCTTC.

The chain carries TRBV30 and TRBJ2-3, with 7 positions matching TRBD2. J lost 5 bases, V lost 3 bases, and 11 bases had no gene match. The CDR3 runs 15 residues. Germline-derived CDR1 and CDR2 are GTSNPN and SVGIG (reference sequence). For the CDR3, the DNA is TGTGCCTGGAGCTTACCACTAGCGCAGAGAGATACGCAGTATTTT. This gives the protein CAWSLPLAQRDTQYF.

This clone occurred once. The V call is TRBV5-1, the J call TRBJ2-1; 7 bases map to TRBD1. Germline CDR1 is SGHRS and CDR2 is YFSETQ. The CDR3 runs 14 residues. The V and J ends lost 0 bases and 8 bases, in that order; junction bases with no gene match: 5. The CDR3 DNA reads TGCGCCAGCAGCTTGGGGGTAGGGGGCGATGAGCAGTTCTTC. It codes for CASSLGVGGDEQFF.

The V call is TRBV6-5, the J call TRBJ2-7; D gene uncertain. The germline V gene has CDR1 MNHEY and CDR2 SVGAGI. With 4 bases removed from V and 3 bases from J, the gap between germline ends came to 10 bases. This CDR3 spans 13 amino acids. The CDR3 is CASSWALNYEQYF. CDR3 DNA: TGTGCCAGCAGTTGGGCCTTGAACTACGAGCAGTACTTC.

The chain is built from TRBV7-6 and TRBJ2-2, with D unclear. Germline V gene data show CDR1 as SGHVS and CDR2 as FNYEAQ. The CDR3 length is 15 residues. Trimming stripped 6 bases from V and 0 bases from J, with 11 bases between. The CDR3 protein is CASRPGISNTGELFF. CDR3 sequence (DNA): TGTGCCAGCAGACCAGGAATATCGAACACCGGGGAGCTGTTTTTT. Variable domain in full (rest from reference TRBV7-6 and TRBJ2-2): GAGVSQSPRYKVTKRGQDVALRCDPISGHVSLYWYRQALGQGPEFLTYFNYEAQQDKSGLPNDRFSAERPEGSISTLTIQRTEQRDSAMYRCASRPGISNTGELFFGEGSRLTVL.

CDR3 loop: CASGDSYYQPQHF. The CDR3 bases are TGTGCCAGCGGGGACAGCTATTATCAGCCCCAGCATTTT. This sequence joins TRBV6-5 and TRBJ1-5; 7 bases agree with TRBD1. V was clipped by 8 bases and J by 5 bases; unmatched bases: 6. Germline V gene lookup returns CDR1 MNHEY and CDR2 SVGAGI. There are 13 residues in the CDR3.